This T cell receptor (beta chain) originates from a study of a mutant IDH1 vaccine in newly diagnosed glioma. Profiling relied on immunoSEQ multiplex PCR, and the TCRdb table lists in-frame clones only, not all of them. There are 75,000 to 95,000 clones in the sample; just under 90% occur only once, and around 0.77% lies in the top ten. With respect to this clone: Its antigen is undetermined.

Time point noted: week 47, end of study. Doses comprised 300 ug of mutant IDH1 20-mer peptide each, plus topical imiquimod. Germline CDR1 reads SGHNT; CDR2 reads YYREEE (reference sequence). The germline V and J ends were trimmed by 4 bases and 9 bases, with 25 bases remaining between them. This CDR3 region has 16 residues. The TCR sequence derives from a woman between 45 and 65 years old with glioma. The starting material was PBMCs, obtained from a glioma patient whose treatment included an IDH1 peptide vaccine. The rearrangement uses TRBV5-4 and TRBJ2-5, with a possible D match to TRBD1 (5 bases). DNA for the CDR3: TGTGCCAGCAGCCCGTCCTGGGGCGGAATCACCGAGGCCCAGTACTTC. Its protein product is CASSPSWGGITEAQYF.